This entry features one T cell receptor beta chain sequence. Its matching antigen is unknown. This entry belongs to a study of cytomegalovirus exposure and HLA in healthy donors. PCR used 60 Vbeta primers and 13 Jbeta primers. This table comes from immunoSEQ multiplex PCR, and its TCRdb copy is limited to in-frame clones, with some not included. The table includes 100,000 to 150,000 clones, more than 70% detected once. Study results and caveats: Later on, analysis showed that most CMV-associated TCR beta chains appeared to be HLA-restricted. Productive rates of about 90% or about 30% were seen for most TCR beta V segments in an earlier analysis. Roughly uniform depth of sequencing across donors was assumed in presence/absence analyses.

The sequencing sample was made of PBMCs. The sequence derives from a woman in her fifties or sixties in good health and CMV-seronegative.

This chain's CDR3 is CASSQDGTSGRTDTQYF. The CDR3 coding sequence is TGTGCCAGCAGCCAAGACGGGACTAGCGGACGCACAGATACGCAGTATTTT. The chain is built from TRBV4-2 and TRBJ2-3, with 11 bases fitting TRBD2. V dropped 0 bases and J dropped 1; count of bases not matched to a gene: 3. Germline V gives CDR1 LGHNA, CDR2 YNFKEQ. The CDR3 extends over 17 amino acids.